This TCR beta chain was profiled in a study of human T cells and chemical hapten exposure. Unique molecular identifiers were linked by the library to individual cDNA molecules. TCRdb itself ran the RACE reads through MiXCR, one entry per CDR3 protein. The sample includes around 380,000 distinct CDR3 sequences, approximately 5.1% of them seen just once. The V end lost 0 bases, the J end lost 2 bases, and 13 bases lay between the germline ends. CDR3 length equals 16 residues. Germline values: CDR1 MNHEY, CDR2 SVGEGT. Indicated time point: patch test 1, 2 weeks after DPC sensitization. The treatment here: therapeutic diphenylcyclopropenone sensitization with weekly scalp DPC.

Sequenced material: whole blood, taken in connection with sensitization to the hapten diphenylcyclopropenone (DPC). The origin of this receptor is a woman in her fifties or sixties with alopecia areata. Some clones in this sample may be carry-over from other donors' samples. The chain links TRBV6-2 or TRBV6-3 to TRBJ2-5, with D possibly being TRBD1 (6 bases). CDR3 bases: TGTGCCAGCAGTTACTCCCGAGGAAGGGGGCAAGAGACCCAGTACTTC. Translating it yields CASSYSRGRGQETQYF.